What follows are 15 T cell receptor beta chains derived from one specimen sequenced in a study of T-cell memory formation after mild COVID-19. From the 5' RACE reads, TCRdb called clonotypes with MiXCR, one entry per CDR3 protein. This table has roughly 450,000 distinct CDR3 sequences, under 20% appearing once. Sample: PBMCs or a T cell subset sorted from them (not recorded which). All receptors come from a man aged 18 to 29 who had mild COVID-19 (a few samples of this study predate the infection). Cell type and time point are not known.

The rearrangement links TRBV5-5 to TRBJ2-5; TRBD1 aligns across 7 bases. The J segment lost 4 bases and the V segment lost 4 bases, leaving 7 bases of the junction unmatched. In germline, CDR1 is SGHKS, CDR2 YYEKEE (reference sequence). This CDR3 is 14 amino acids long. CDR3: CASSPGQLTETQYF. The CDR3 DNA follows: TGTGCCAGCAGCCCGGGACAGCTCACAGAGACCCAGTACTTC.

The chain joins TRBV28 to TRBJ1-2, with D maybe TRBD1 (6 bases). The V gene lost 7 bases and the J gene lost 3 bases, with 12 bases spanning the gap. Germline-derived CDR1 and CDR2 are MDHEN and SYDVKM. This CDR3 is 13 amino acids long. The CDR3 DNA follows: TGTGCCAGCACAGGGGCGATTGACTATGGCTACACCTTC. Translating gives CASTGAIDYGYTF.

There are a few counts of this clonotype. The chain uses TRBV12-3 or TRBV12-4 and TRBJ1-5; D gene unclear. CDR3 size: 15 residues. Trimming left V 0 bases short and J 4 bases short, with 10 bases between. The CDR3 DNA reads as TGTGCCAGCAGTTTAGCGGTGTTAGCAAATCAGCCCCAGCATTTT. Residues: CASSLAVLANQPQHF.

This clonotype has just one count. CDR3 residues: CASSERWGAGKNTDTQYF. CDR3 in DNA: TGTGCCAGCAGTGAACGATGGGGCGCAGGTAAAAACACAGATACGCAGTATTTT. The chain employs TRBV25-1 and TRBJ2-3; D is possibly TRBD1 (5 bases). CDR3 length equals 18 residues. Germline assignment: CDR1 MGHDK and CDR2 SYGVNS. Deletions cut 2 bases from V and 2 bases from J, with 20 bases between. Variable domain in full (rest from reference TRBV25-1 and TRBJ2-3): EADIYQTPRYLVIGTGKKITLECSQTMGHDKMYWYQQDPGMELHLIHYSYGVNSTEKGDLSSESTVSRIRTEHFPLTLESARPSHTSQYLCASSERWGAGKNTDTQYFGPGTRLTVL.

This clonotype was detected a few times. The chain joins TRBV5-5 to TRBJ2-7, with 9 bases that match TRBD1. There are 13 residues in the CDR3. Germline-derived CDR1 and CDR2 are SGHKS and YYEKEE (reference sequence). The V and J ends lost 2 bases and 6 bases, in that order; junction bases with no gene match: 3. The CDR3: CASSFLGQGEQYV. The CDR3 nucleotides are TGTGCCAGCAGCTTTCTGGGACAGGGCGAGCAGTACGTC.

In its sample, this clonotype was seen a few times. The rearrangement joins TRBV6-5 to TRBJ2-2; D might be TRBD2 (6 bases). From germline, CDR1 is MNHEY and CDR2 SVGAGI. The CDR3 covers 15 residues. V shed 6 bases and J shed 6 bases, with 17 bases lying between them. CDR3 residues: CASSLSVWGAGELFF. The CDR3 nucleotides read TGTGCCAGCAGCCTCTCCGTGTGGGGGGCCGGGGAGCTGTTTTTT.

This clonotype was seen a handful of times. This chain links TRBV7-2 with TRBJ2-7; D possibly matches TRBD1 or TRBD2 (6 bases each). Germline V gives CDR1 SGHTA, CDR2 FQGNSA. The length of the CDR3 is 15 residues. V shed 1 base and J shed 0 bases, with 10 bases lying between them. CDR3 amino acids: CASSLGGGGSYEQYF. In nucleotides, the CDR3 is TGTGCCAGCAGCTTAGGAGGAGGGGGCTCCTACGAGCAGTACTTC.

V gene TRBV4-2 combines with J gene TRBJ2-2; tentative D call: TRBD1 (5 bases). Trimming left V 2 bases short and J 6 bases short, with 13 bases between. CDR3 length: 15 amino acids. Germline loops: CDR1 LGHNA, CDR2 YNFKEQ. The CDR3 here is CASSQSSRVAGELFF. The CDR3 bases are TGTGCCAGCAGCCAAAGCTCCAGGGTCGCCGGGGAGCTGTTTTTT.

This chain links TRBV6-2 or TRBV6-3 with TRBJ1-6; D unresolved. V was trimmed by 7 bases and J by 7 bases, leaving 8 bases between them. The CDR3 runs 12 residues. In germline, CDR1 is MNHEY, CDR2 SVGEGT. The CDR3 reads CASTLGNSPLHF. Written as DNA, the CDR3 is TGTGCCAGCACACTCGGAAATTCACCCCTCCACTTT.

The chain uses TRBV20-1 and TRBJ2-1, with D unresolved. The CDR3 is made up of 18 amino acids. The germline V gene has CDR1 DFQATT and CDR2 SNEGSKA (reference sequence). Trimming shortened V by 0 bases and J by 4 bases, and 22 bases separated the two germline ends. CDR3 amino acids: CSARDLLERVVPYNEQFF. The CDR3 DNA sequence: TGCAGTGCTAGAGATCTCCTCGAAAGGGTAGTCCCTTACAATGAGCAGTTCTTC.

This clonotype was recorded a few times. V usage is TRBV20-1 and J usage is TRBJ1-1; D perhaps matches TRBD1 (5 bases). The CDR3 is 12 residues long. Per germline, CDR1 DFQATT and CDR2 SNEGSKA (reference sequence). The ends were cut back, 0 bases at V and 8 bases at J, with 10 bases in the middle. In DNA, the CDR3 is TGCAGTGCTAGAGATTGGGGCAGGGAAGCTTTCTTT. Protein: CSARDWGREAFF.

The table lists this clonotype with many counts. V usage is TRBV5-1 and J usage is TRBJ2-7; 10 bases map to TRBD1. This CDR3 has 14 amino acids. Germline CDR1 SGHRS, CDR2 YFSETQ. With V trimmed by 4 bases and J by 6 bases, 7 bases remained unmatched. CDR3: CASSPGQGECEQYV. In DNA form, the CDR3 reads TGCGCCAGCAGCCCCGGACAGGGGGAATGCGAGCAGTACGTC.

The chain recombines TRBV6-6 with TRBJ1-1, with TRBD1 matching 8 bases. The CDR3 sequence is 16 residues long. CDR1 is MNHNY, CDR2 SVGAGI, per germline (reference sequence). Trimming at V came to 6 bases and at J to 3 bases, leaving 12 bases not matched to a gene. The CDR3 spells CASSSSGQGAHTEAFF. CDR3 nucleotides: TGTGCCAGCAGCTCCTCGGGCCAGGGGGCTCACACTGAAGCTTTCTTT.

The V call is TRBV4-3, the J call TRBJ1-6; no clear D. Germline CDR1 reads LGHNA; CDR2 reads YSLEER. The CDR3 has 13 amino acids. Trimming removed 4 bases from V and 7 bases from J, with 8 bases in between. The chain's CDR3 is CASSLKQNSPLHF. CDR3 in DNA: TGCGCCAGCAGCCTTAAACAGAATTCACCCCTCCACTTT.

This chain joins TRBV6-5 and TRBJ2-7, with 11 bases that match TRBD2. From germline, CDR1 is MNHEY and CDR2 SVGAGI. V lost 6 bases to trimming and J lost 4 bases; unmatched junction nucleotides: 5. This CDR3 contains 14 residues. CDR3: CASRRTSGRYEQYF. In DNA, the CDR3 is TGTGCCAGCAGGAGGACTAGCGGGCGTTACGAGCAGTACTTC.